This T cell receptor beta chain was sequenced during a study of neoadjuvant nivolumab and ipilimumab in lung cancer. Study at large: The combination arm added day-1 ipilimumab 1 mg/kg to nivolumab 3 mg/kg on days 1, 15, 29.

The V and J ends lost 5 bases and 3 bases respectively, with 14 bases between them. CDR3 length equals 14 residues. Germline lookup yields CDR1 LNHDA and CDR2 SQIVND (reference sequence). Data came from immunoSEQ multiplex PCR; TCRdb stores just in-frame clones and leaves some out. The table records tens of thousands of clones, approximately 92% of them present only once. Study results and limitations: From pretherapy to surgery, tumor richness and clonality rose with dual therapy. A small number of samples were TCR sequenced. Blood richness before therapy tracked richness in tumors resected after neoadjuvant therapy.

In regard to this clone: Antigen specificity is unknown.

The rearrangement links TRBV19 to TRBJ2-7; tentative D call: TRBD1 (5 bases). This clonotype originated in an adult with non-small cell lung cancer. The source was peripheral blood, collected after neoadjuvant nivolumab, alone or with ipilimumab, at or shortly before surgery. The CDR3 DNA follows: TGTGCCAGTAGTCCTCGAGGCAGGGTCTACGAGCAGTACTTC. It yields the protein CASSPRGRVYEQYF. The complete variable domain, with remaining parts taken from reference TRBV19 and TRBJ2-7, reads DGGITQSPKYLFRKEGQNVTLSCEQNLNHDAMYWYRQDPGQGLRLIYYSQIVNDFQKGDIAEGYSVSREKKESFPLTVTSAQKNPTAFYLCASSPRGRVYEQYFGPGTRLTVT.